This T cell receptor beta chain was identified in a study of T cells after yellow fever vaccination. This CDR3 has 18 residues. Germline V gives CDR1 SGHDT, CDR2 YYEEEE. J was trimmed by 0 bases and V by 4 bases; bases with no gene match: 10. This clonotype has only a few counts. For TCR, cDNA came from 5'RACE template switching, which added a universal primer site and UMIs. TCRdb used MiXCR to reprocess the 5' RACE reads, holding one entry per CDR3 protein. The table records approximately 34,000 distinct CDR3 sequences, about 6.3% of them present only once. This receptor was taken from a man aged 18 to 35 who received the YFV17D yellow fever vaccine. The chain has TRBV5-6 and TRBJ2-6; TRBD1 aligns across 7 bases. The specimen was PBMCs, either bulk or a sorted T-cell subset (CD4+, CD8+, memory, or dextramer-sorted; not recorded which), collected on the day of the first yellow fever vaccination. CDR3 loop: CASSLPRDRDSGANVLTF. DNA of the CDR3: TGTGCCAGCAGCCTTCCCCGGGACAGAGACTCTGGGGCCAACGTCCTGACTTTC.